This TCR beta chain emerged from a study of vaccination effects on CD4 cells after COVID-19. The study's findings and limits: Long after vaccination, the clones induced by infection and by vaccine shrank markedly in size.

As for this clone: Its antigen is not identified.

Around day 10 of culture, CD4+ T cells were separated out. Each participant was administered two doses of either the BNT162b2 or the mRNA-1273 vaccine. None of these healthy vaccinees had been infected with SARS-CoV-2 before vaccination. V was pared by 4 bases and J by 6 bases, with 12 bases of the junction left unmatched. The CDR3 loop spans 17 amino acids. Germline CDR1 and CDR2: SGHDN and FVKESK. The table came from immunoSEQ multiplex PCR; TCRdb's copy has only in-frame clones and leaves some out. The profile shows about 73,000 clones, roughly 73% of them singletons. The TCR was taken from a human donor who received a COVID-19 vaccine. The sequenced sample was CD4+ T cells from PBMCs cultured without peptide, obtained after COVID-19 vaccination. The chain uses TRBV14 and TRBJ2-1; 10 nucleotides match TRBD2. The CDR3 bases are TGTGCCAGCAGCCCCAGAGTAGCGGGGGGTAGGGGCAATGAGCAGTTCTTC. This gives the protein CASSPRVAGGRGNEQFF. Based on the CDR3 plus reference TRBV14 and TRBJ2-1, the full variable domain is EAGVTQFPSHSVIEKGQTVTLRCDPISGHDNLYWYRRVMGKEIKFLLHFVKESKQDESGMPNNRFLAERTGGTYSTLKVQPAELEDSGVYFCASSPRVAGGRGNEQFFGPGTRLTVL.